This T cell receptor beta chain was identified during a study of response to subunit inactivated influenza vaccine. Overall study results and limits: Each seasonal influenza vaccination recruits few new T cells, the authors suggested.

To note about this clonotype: Its antigen is unidentified.

TCRdb re-called the RT-PCR reads with MiXCR, one entry per CDR3 protein. The sample holds over 300,000 distinct CDR3 sequences, roughly 22% seen once. From germline, CDR1 is MNHEY and CDR2 SMNVEV (reference sequence). Trimming stripped 0 bases from V and 7 bases from J, with 10 bases between. The CDR3 is made up of 14 amino acids. The input for sequencing was PBMCs from blood, taken 21 months after vaccination. The sequence derives from a man aged 50 to 69 who received an inactivated influenza vaccine. The chain uses TRBV27 and TRBJ2-1; D remains unclear. The DNA for the CDR3 is TGTGCCAGCAGTTTATCGGAGAATCTGAATGAGCAGTTCTTC. Encoded protein: CASSLSENLNEQFF.